The clone carrying this T cell receptor (beta chain) was picked up a small number of times. Its specificity is not known. Trimming took off 4 bases at V and 4 bases at J, with 10 bases between the two ends. The CDR3 contains 13 residues. Per the germline V gene, CDR1 is SEHNR and CDR2 is FQNEAQ (reference sequence). Under the ViraFEST assay, PBMC were stimulated with viral peptide pools so that antigen-specific CD4+ T cells expanded. Sequencing was performed afterwards. Following a 10-day culture, CD4+ T cells were purified. None of these healthy vaccinees had been infected with SARS-CoV-2 before vaccination. Cultures used about 2 million PBMC per well, about 10 IU/ml IL-2 and 10 ug/ml peptides. This sample was taken from a study of vaccination effects on CD4 cells after COVID-19. Whole-study context: Vaccine administered to participants consisted of two doses of either BNT162b2 or mRNA-1273. Study observations and caveats: Healthy vaccinees showed cross-reactivity with common cold coronaviruses in only 1 of 255 vaccine-induced clones.

Sequenced by immunoSEQ multiplex PCR; TCRdb stores in-frame clones only, minus some. This sample yields about 43,000 clones, of which about 80% are seen a single time; 10% to 12% belongs to the top ten. The chain joins TRBV7-9 to TRBJ1-1, with a tentative D call TRBD1 (5 bases). The sequence was collected from a human donor who received a COVID-19 vaccine. This sample comprised CD4+ T cells from PBMCs cultured with SARS-CoV-2 spike peptides, obtained before COVID-19 vaccination. The CDR3 loop is CASSSGGGTEAFF. CDR3 in DNA: TGTGCCAGCAGCTCCGGTGGGGGCACTGAAGCTTTCTTT.